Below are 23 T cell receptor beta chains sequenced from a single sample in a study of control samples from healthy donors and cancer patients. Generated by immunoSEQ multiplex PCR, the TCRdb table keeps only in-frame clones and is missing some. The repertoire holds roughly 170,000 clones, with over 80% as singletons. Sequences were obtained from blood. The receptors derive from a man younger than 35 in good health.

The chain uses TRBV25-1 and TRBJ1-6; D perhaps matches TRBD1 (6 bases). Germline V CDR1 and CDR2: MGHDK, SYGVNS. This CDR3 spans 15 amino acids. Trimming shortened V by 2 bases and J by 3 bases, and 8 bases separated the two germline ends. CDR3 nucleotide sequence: TGTGCCAGCAGTGAACAGGGGAGCTATAATTCACCCCTCCACTTT. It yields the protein CASSEQGSYNSPLHF.

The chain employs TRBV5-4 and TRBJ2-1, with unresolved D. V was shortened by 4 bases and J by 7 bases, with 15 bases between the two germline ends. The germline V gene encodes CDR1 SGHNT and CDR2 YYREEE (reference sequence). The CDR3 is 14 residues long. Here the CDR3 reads CASSQRIYGNEQFF. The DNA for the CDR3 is TGTGCCAGCAGCCAAAGAATCTATGGTAATGAGCAGTTCTTC.

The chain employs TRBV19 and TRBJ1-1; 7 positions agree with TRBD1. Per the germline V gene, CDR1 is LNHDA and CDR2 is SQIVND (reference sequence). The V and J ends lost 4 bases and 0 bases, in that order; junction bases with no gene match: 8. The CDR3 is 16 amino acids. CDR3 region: CASSNKQGRMNTEAFF. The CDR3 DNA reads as TGTGCCAGTAGTAATAAACAGGGGCGGATGAACACTGAAGCTTTCTTT. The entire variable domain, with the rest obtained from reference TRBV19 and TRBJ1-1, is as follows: DGGITQSPKYLFRKEGQNVTLSCEQNLNHDAMYWYRQDPGQGLRLIYYSQIVNDFQKGDIAEGYSVSREKKESFPLTVTSAQKNPTAFYLCASSNKQGRMNTEAFFGQGTRLTVV.

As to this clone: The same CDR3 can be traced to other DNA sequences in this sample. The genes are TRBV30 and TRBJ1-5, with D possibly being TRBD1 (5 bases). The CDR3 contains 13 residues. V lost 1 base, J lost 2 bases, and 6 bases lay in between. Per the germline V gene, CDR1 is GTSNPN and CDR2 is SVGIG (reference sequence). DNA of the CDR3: TGTGCCTGGAGTGGGGGCGGCAATCAGCCCCAGCATTTT. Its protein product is CAWSGGGNQPQHF.

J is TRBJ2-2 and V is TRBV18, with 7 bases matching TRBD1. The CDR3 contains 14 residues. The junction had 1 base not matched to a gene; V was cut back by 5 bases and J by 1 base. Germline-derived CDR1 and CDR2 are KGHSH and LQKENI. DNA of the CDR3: TGTGCCAGCTCAAGGACAGGGAACACCGGGGAGCTGTTTTTT. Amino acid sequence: CASSRTGNTGELFF.

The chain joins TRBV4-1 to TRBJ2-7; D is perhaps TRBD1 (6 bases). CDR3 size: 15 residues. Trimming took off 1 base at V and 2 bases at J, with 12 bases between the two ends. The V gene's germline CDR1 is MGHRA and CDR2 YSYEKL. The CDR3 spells CASSQAGTQAYEQYF. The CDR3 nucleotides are TGCGCCAGCAGCCAAGCCGGGACACAAGCCTACGAGCAGTACTTC.

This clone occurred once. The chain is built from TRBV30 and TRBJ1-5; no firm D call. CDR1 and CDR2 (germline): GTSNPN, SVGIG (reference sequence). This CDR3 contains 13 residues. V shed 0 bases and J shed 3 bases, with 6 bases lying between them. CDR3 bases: TGTGCCTGGAGTGTAGAATTCAATCAGCCCCAGCATTTT. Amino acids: CAWSVEFNQPQHF.

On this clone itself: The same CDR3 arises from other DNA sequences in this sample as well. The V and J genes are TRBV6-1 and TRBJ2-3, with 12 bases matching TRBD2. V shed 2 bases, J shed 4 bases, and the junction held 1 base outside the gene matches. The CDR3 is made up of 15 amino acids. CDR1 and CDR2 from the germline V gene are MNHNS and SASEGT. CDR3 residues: CASSELAGGPDTQYF. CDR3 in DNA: TGTGCCAGCAGTGAACTAGCGGGGGGGCCAGATACGCAGTATTTT.

The CDR3 DNA reads TGTGCCACCAGTGACTCCGGGTCCTCTGGAAACACCATATATTTT. Protein: CATSDSGSSGNTIYF. V and J are TRBV24-1 and TRBJ1-3; no reliable D call. Trimming pared 4 bases from V and 0 bases from J, leaving 9 bases between. This CDR3 has 15 amino acids. Germline assignment: CDR1 KGHDR and CDR2 SFDVKD.

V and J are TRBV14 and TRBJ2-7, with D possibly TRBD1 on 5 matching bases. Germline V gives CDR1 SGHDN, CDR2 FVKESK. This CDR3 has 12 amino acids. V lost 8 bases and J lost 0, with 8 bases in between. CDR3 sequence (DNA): TGTGCCAGCTCGGACACCTCCTACGAGCAGTACTTC. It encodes CASSDTSYEQYF.

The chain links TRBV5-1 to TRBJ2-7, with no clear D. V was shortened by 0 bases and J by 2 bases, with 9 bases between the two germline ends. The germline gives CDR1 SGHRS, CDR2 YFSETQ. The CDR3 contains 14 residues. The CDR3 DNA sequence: TGCGCCAGCAGCTTGGAGTCACAGACCTACGAGCAGTACTTC. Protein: CASSLESQTYEQYF.

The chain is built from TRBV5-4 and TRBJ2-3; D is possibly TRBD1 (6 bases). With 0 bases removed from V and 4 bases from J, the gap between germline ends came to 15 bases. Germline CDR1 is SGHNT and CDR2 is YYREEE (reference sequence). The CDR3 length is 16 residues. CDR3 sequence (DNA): TGTGCCAGCAGCTTGGCGGGCAGGGGTGGTCCAGATACGCAGTATTTT. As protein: CASSLAGRGGPDTQYF.

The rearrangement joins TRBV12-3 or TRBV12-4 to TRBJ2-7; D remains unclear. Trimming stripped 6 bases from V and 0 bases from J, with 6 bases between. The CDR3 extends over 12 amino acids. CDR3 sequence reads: CASSLDSYEQYF. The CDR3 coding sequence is TGTGCCAGCAGCCTCGACTCCTACGAGCAGTACTTC.

For the CDR3, the DNA is TGTGCCAGCTCACCCAGCGCGAGGGGGGAGACCCAGTACTTC. This gives the protein CASSPSARGETQYF. The chain has TRBV18 and TRBJ2-5, with D maybe TRBD1 (6 bases). Per the germline V gene, CDR1 is KGHSH and CDR2 is LQKENI. The CDR3 extends over 14 amino acids. V was pared by 3 bases and J by 5 bases, with 13 bases between.

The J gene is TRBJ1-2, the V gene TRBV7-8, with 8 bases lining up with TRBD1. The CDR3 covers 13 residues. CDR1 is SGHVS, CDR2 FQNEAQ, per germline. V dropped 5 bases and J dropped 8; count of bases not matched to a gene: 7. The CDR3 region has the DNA TGTGCCAGCAGCATTGGACAGGGCGGCGGCTACACCTTC. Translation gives CASSIGQGGGYTF.

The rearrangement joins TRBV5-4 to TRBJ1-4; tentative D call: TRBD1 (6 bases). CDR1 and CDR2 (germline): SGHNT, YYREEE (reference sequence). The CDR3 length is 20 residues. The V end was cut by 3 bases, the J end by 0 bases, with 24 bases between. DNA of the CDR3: TGTGCCAGCAGCTATGTAAATCGGGGCGGACAGAAGTCAACTAATGAAAAACTGTTTTTT. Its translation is CASSYVNRGGQKSTNEKLFF.

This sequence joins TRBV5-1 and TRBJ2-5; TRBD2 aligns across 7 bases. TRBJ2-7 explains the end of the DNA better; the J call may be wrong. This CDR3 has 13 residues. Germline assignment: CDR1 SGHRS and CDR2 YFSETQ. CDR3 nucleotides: TGCGCCAGCCGGGCGGGGGACTCCTACGAGCAGTACTTC. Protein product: CASRAGDSYEQYF.

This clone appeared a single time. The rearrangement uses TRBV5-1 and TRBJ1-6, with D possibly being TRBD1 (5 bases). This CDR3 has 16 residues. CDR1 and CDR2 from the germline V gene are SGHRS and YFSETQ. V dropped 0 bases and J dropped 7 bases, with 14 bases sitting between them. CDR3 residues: CASSLGGRGTNSPLHF. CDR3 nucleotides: TGCGCCAGCAGCTTGGGCGGGCGCGGGACCAATTCACCCCTCCACTTT. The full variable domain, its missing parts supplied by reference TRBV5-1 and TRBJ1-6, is KAGVTQTPRYLIKTRGQQVTLSCSPISGHRSVSWYQQTPGQGLQFLFEYFSETQRNKGNFPGRFSGRQFSNSRSEMNVSTLELGDSALYLCASSLGGRGTNSPLHFGNGTRLTVT.

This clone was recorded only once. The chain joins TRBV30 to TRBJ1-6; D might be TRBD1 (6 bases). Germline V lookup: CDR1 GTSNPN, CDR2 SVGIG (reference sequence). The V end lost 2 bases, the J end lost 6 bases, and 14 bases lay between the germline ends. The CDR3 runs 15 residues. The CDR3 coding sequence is TGTGCCTGGAGTCCTCAGGGGTCTACTAATTCACCCCTCCACTTT. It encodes CAWSPQGSTNSPLHF.

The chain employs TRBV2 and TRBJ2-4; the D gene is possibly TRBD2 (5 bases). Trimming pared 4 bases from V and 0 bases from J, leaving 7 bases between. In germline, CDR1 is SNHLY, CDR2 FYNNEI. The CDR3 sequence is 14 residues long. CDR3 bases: TGTGCCAGCAGTGCCGGACTAGCCAAAAACATTCAGTACTTC. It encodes CASSAGLAKNIQYF. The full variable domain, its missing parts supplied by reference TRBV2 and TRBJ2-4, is EPEVTQTPSHQVTQMGQEVILRCVPISNHLYFYWYRQILGQKVEFLVSFYNNEISEKSEIFDDQFSVERPDGSNFTLKIRSTKLEDSAMYFCASSAGLAKNIQYFGAGTRLSVL.

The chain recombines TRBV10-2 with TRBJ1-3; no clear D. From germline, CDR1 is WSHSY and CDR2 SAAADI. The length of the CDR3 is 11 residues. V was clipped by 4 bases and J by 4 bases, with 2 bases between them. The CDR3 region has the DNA TGCGCCAGCAGTGCGGGAAACACCATATATTTT. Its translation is CASSAGNTIYF.

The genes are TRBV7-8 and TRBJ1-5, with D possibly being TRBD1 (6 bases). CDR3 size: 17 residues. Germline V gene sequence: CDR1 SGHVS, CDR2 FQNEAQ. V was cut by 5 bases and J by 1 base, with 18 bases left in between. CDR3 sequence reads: CASSGGAGTLSNQPQHF. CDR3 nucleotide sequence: TGTGCCAGCAGCGGCGGCGCCGGGACATTAAGCAATCAGCCCCAGCATTTT.

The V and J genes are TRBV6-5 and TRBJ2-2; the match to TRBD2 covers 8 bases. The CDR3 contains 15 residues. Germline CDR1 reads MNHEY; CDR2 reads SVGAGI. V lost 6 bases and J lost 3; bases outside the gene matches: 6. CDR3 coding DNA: TGTGCCAGCAGCCACGGGGGGGGAGACACCGGGGAGCTGTTTTTT. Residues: CASSHGGGDTGELFF.